This entry concerns a single T cell receptor beta chain. This entry comes from a study of cytomegalovirus exposure and HLA in healthy donors. Looked up from germline, CDR1 is GTSNPN and CDR2 is SVGIG (reference sequence). The ends were cut back, 2 bases at V and 0 bases at J, with 11 bases in the middle. CDR3 length: 15 amino acids. PCR was performed using 60 Vbeta and 13 Jbeta primers. Only in-frame clones appear in the TCRdb table, and some are missing; sequencing was by immunoSEQ multiplex PCR. The sample lists around 170,000 clones; 75% to 85% were seen once. V gene TRBV30 combines with J gene TRBJ1-5; weak D call: TRBD1 (6 bases). The material sequenced was PBMCs. The sequence was obtained from a woman aged 30 to 39 in good health and CMV-seropositive. CDR3 coding DNA: TGTGCCTGGAGTATGGGGACAACTAGCAATCAGCCCCAGCATTTT. Protein product: CAWSMGTTSNQPQHF.